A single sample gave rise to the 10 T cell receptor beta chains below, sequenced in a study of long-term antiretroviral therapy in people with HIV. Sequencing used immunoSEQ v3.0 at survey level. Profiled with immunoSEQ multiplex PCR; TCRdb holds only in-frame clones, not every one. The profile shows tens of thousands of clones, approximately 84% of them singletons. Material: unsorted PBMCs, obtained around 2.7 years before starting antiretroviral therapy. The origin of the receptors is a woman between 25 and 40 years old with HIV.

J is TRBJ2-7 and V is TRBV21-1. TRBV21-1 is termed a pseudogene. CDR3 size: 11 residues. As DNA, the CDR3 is TGTGCCAGCAGGGGTACCTACGAGCAGTACGTC. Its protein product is CASRGTYEQYV.

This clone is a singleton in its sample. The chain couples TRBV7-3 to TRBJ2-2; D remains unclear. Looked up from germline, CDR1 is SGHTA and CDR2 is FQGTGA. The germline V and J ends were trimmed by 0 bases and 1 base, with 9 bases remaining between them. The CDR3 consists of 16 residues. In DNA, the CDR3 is TGTGCCAGCAGCTTAACGGGCCAGAAGAACACCGGGGAGCTGTTTTTT. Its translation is CASSLTGQKNTGELFF.

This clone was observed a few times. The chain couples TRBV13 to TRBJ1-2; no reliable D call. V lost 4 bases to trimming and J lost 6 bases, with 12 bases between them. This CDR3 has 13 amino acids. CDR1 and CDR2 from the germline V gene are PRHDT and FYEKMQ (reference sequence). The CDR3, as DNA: TGTGCCAGCAGCTCCCTTACATACAATGGCTACACCTTC. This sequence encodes CASSSLTYNGYTF.

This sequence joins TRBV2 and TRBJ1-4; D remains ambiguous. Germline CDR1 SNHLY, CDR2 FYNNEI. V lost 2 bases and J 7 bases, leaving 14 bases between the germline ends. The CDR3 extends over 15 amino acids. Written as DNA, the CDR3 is TGTGCCAGCAGTGAATTGGTAGGGATCGCTGAAAAACTGTTTTTT. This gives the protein CASSELVGIAEKLFF.

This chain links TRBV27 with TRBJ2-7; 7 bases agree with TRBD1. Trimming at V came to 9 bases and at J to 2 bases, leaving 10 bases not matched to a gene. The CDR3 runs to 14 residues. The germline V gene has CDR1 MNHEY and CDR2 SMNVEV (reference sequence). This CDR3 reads CARKGDSGPYEQYV. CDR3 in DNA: TGTGCCAGGAAAGGGGACAGCGGCCCCTACGAGCAGTACGTC.

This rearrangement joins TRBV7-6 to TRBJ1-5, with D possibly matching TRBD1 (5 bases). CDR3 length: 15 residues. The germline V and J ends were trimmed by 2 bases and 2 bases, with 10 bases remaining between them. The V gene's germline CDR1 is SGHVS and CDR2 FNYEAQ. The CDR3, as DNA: TGTGCCAGCAGCTTAAGAGGGGATGGCAATCAGCCCCAGCATTTT. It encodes CASSLRGDGNQPQHF.

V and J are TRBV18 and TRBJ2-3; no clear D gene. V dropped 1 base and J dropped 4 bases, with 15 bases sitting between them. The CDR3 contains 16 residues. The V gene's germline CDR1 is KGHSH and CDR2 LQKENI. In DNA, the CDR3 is TGTGCCAGCTCACCACTATCCGGGTCTGAGTCAGATACGCAGTATTTT. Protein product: CASSPLSGSESDTQYF.

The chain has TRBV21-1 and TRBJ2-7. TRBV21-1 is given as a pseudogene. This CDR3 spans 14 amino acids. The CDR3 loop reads CASEMEGGKDEQYV. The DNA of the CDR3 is TGTGCCAGCGAAATGGAGGGGGGCAAGGACGAGCAGTACGTC.

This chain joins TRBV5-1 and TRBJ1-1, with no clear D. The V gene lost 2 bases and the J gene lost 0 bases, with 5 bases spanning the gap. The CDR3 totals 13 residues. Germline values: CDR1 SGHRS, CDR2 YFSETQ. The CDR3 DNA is TGCGCCAGCAGCTTCGACCTGAACACTGAAGCTTTCTTT. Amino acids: CASSFDLNTEAFF.

Here the CDR3 DNA reads TGTGCCAGCAGCCAGACTCTGAACACTGAAGCTTTCTTT. It is translated as CASSQTLNTEAFF. This chain joins TRBV14 and TRBJ1-1; unclear D gene. Deletions cut 3 bases from V and 0 bases from J, with 5 bases between. Per germline, CDR1 SGHDN and CDR2 FVKESK. The CDR3 has 13 amino acids.